This record concerns one T cell receptor (beta chain) sequence. This table comes from immunoSEQ multiplex PCR, and its TCRdb copy is limited to in-frame clones, with some not included. The table includes about 36,000 clones, more than 65% detected once. Every patient experienced relapse after autologous stem cell transplantation, and brentuximab vedotin exposure varied. This record comes from a study of PD-1 blockade in classical Hodgkin lymphoma. With V trimmed by 6 bases and J by 5 bases, 10 bases remained unmatched. Germline V gives CDR1 ENHRY, CDR2 SYGVKD. The CDR3 consists of 15 residues. Specimen: peripheral blood mononuclear cells (PBMCs), collected before the second cycle of nivolumab. The rearrangement links TRBV10-3 to TRBJ1-2, with 9 bases identical to TRBD1. The receptor was derived from a human donor with classical Hodgkin lymphoma. The CDR3 sequence: CAISRDREGPYGYTF. The DNA for the CDR3 is TGTGCCATCAGCCGGGACAGGGAAGGGCCTTATGGCTACACCTTC.